These 27 T cell receptor beta chains were sequenced from one sample in a study of blood T cell repertoires in COVID-19 (dated by TCRdb to the early 2020s). Library creation used the immunoSEQ multiplex PCR assay. Held by TCRdb, this immuneACCESS table contains in-frame sequences only and omits some clones. Under half of the omission traces to an unresolved V gene where checked; the cause of the rest is unknown. The sample table records fewer than 500,000 clones; 85% to 90% of these occur just once. Approximately 1% of the sample lies in the top ten. Sequencing was performed on PBMCs or T cells enriched from blood (not recorded which). The receptors were gathered from a woman aged 30 to 39 with acute COVID-19.

The chain uses TRBV7-2 and TRBJ2-3; 11 nucleotides align to TRBD2. Looked up from germline, CDR1 is SGHTA and CDR2 is FQGNSA. This CDR3 has 15 amino acids. V lost 7 bases, J lost 6 bases, and 9 bases stayed unmatched. In DNA form, the CDR3 reads TGTGCCAGCAACATAGCGGGGGGGGACGGGGATACGCAGTATTTT. This translates into CASNIAGGDGDTQYF.

J is TRBJ1-4 and V is TRBV29-1; D remains ambiguous. Germline CDR1 is SQVTM and CDR2 is ANQGSEA. Deletions cut 4 bases from V and 4 bases from J, with 13 bases between. This CDR3 region has 14 residues. CDR3 in amino acids: CSVGGTVDNEKLFF. DNA of the CDR3: TGCAGCGTTGGAGGTACGGTTGATAATGAAAAACTGTTTTTT.

This chain connects TRBV29-1 to TRBJ1-2; perhaps TRBD1 as D (5 bases). This CDR3 region has 12 residues. V dropped 6 bases and J dropped 4 bases, with 12 bases sitting between them. CDR1 and CDR2 from the germline V gene are SQVTM and ANQGSEA. CDR3 DNA: TGCAGCGTCGCGGGGGAGGGCTATGGCTACACCTTC. It is translated as CSVAGEGYGYTF.

The CDR3 sequence is CASSTGTSAYNEQFF. In nucleotides, the CDR3 is TGCGCCAGCAGTACCGGGACTAGCGCCTACAATGAGCAGTTCTTC. The chain uses TRBV10-1 and TRBJ2-1, with 10 bases fitting TRBD2. Per germline, CDR1 WNHNN and CDR2 SYGVQD (reference sequence). V lost 5 bases and J lost 2; bases outside the gene matches: 3. CDR3 length equals 15 residues.

The gene calls are TRBV5-1 and TRBJ2-7; 10 positions match TRBD2. The junction had 10 bases not matched to a gene; V was cut back by 1 base and J by 3 bases. The germline V gene has CDR1 SGHRS and CDR2 YFSETQ. The CDR3 contains 17 residues. This chain's CDR3 is CASSLLRSLAGDYEQYF. In DNA, the CDR3 is TGCGCCAGCAGCTTGTTGCGGTCCCTAGCGGGGGACTACGAGCAGTACTTC.

The gene calls are TRBV10-1 and TRBJ2-3; 12 bases are shared with TRBD2. CDR1 and CDR2 from the germline V gene are WNHNN and SYGVQD (reference sequence). The CDR3 has 20 residues. The V segment lost 4 bases and the J segment 10 bases; nucleotides outside the gene matches: 24. CDR3 amino acids: CASSALLAGGPGWHSLAQYF. As DNA, the CDR3 is TGCGCCAGCAGTGCATTACTAGCGGGGGGACCAGGTTGGCACAGTTTGGCGCAGTATTTT.

The rearrangement links TRBV11-2 to TRBJ1-5, with 9 bases fitting TRBD1. The germline CDR1 and CDR2 sequences are SGHAT and FQNNGV. CDR3 length: 22 residues. V shed 6 bases and J 2 bases; nucleotides not matched to a gene: 26. CDR3 nucleotides: TGTGCCAGCAGTCTATCGGCTGTAACATTGTGGGGACAGGGCGTTGGCAATCAGCCCCAGCATTTT. Translation gives CASSLSAVTLWGQGVGNQPQHF.

This clone was counted between two and nine times. This chain connects TRBV6-4 to TRBJ1-6, with 7 positions matching TRBD1. Per germline, CDR1 MRHNA and CDR2 SNTAGT. This CDR3 is 16 amino acids long. With V trimmed by 7 bases and J by 8 bases, 14 bases remained unmatched. For the CDR3, the DNA is TGTGCCAGCACCTCCCTAAACGACAGGGCTCATTCACCCCTCCACTTT. Translated: CASTSLNDRAHSPLHF.

J is TRBJ2-1 and V is TRBV11-2, with D hard to call. V gave up 8 bases and J gave up 10 bases, with 12 bases separating them. The CDR3 loop spans 11 amino acids. CDR1 is SGHAT and CDR2 is FQNNGV in the germline V gene. CDR3 in amino acids: CASHHGPEQFF. CDR3 nucleotides: TGTGCCAGCCATCATGGCCCAGAGCAGTTCTTC. The full variable domain, its missing parts supplied by reference TRBV11-2 and TRBJ2-1, is EAGVAQSPRYKIIEKRQSVAFWCNPISGHATLYWYQQILGQGPKLLIQFQNNGVVDDSQLPKDRFSAERLKGVDSTLKIQPAKLEDSAVYLCASHHGPEQFFGPGTRLTVL.

The V gene is TRBV12-3 or TRBV12-4, the J gene TRBJ2-3, with D tentatively TRBD1 (5 bases). The CDR3 is 11 residues long. The V and J ends lost 5 bases and 6 bases respectively, with 6 bases between them. The CDR3 loop reads CASSAGDTQYF. CDR3 bases: TGTGCCAGCAGTGCAGGGGATACGCAGTATTTT.

The rearrangement joins TRBV19 to TRBJ1-2; D uncertain. The CDR3 runs to 16 residues. V was shortened by 7 bases and J by 1 base, with 19 bases between the two germline ends. Looked up from germline, CDR1 is LNHDA and CDR2 is SQIVND (reference sequence). The CDR3 sequence: CASMFREANLNYGYTF. The CDR3 DNA reads TGTGCCAGTATGTTCCGAGAGGCGAACCTTAACTATGGCTACACCTTC.

This chain uses TRBV18 with TRBJ1-2; no clear D. This CDR3 has 14 residues. Between the trimmed V and J ends, which lost 7 bases and 2 bases, there was a span of 14 bases. CDR1 and CDR2 (germline): KGHSH, LQKENI. CDR3 DNA: TGTGCCAGCTTCCTTTTGTCGGGGAACTATGGCTACACCTTC. Translating it yields CASFLLSGNYGYTF.

This chain links TRBV18 with TRBJ2-2; D uncertain. This CDR3 is 19 amino acids long. Trimming removed 2 bases from V and 3 bases from J, with 22 bases in between. Germline assignment: CDR1 KGHSH and CDR2 LQKENI. This CDR3 reads CASSPRIDIPSAYTGELFF. The CDR3 nucleotides read TGTGCCAGCTCACCAAGGATAGACATCCCCTCAGCCTACACCGGGGAGCTGTTTTTT.

The genes are TRBV7-6 and TRBJ1-4, with TRBD1 matching 7 bases. Germline trimming cut 4 bases from V and 7 bases from J; bases unmatched to any gene: 12. Germline V CDR1 and CDR2: SGHVS, FNYEAQ. The CDR3 sequence is 16 residues long. CDR3 DNA sequence: TGTGCCAGCAGCTCGAGAACCCAGGGGGTAACTGAAAAACTGTTTTTT. Translation: CASSSRTQGVTEKLFF.

The chain joins TRBV2 to TRBJ2-3; a possible D gene is TRBD2 (5 bases). The CDR3 extends over 14 amino acids. Looked up from germline, CDR1 is SNHLY and CDR2 is FYNNEI. Trimming stripped 8 bases from V and 2 bases from J, with 14 bases between. The chain's CDR3 is CASSSGSPTDTQYF. In DNA form, the CDR3 reads TGTGCCAGCTCCTCGGGGTCCCCCACAGATACGCAGTATTTT. Full variable domain (outside the CDR3, taken from reference TRBV2 and TRBJ2-3): EPEVTQTPSHQVTQMGQEVILRCVPISNHLYFYWYRQILGQKVEFLVSFYNNEISEKSEIFDDQFSVERPDGSNFTLKIRSTKLEDSAMYFCASSSGSPTDTQYFGPGTRLTVL.

This chain uses TRBV5-1 with TRBJ1-1; D is uncertain. This CDR3 spans 13 amino acids. V lost 0 bases and J 1 base, leaving 4 bases between the germline ends. CDR1 and CDR2 from the germline V gene are SGHRS and YFSETQ. The CDR3 region is CASSLAENTEAFF. The DNA of the CDR3 is TGCGCCAGCAGCTTGGCAGAGAACACTGAAGCTTTCTTT.

CDR3 sequence (DNA): TGTGCCGGAACCGGGACAGGGTTCGCAACTAATGAAAAACTGTTTTTT. Its protein product is CAGTGTGFATNEKLFF. This chain joins TRBV2 and TRBJ1-4, with 9 bases identical to TRBD1. This CDR3 has 16 residues. J lost 0 bases, V lost 11 bases, and 10 bases had no gene match. Germline V gene data show CDR1 as SNHLY and CDR2 as FYNNEI.

V gene TRBV7-9 combines with J gene TRBJ2-2, with 7 bases matching TRBD2. Trimming took 1 base from V and 1 from J; bases not matched to a gene: 0. This CDR3 is 15 amino acids long. CDR1 SEHNR and CDR2 FQNEAQ come from the germline V gene (reference sequence). CDR3 nucleotide sequence: TGTGCCAGCAGCTTAGTAGCGGGGAACACCGGGGAGCTGTTTTTT. Its translation: CASSLVAGNTGELFF.

The chain employs TRBV24-1 and TRBJ2-7; D possibly corresponds to TRBD2 (6 bases). The V gene's germline CDR1 is KGHDR and CDR2 SFDVKD. The CDR3 is made up of 15 amino acids. V shed 4 bases and J shed 0 bases, with 12 bases lying between them. CDR3 protein: CATSDGTLSSYEQYF. Written as DNA, the CDR3 is TGTGCCACCAGTGACGGGACTCTGAGCTCCTACGAGCAGTACTTC.

This clone was seen once. This sequence joins TRBV27 and TRBJ1-6, with 9 bases matching TRBD1. The CDR3 covers 14 residues. The germline V gene has CDR1 MNHEY and CDR2 SMNVEV (reference sequence). The V and J ends lost 4 bases and 8 bases, in that order; junction bases with no gene match: 3. This CDR3 is CASSWDRDYSPLHF. In DNA, the CDR3 is TGTGCCAGCAGTTGGGACAGGGACTATTCACCCCTCCACTTT.

The rearrangement uses TRBV2 and TRBJ2-7; D unresolved. The length of the CDR3 is 14 residues. The ends were cut back, 8 bases at V and 6 bases at J, with 20 bases in the middle. Germline assignment: CDR1 SNHLY and CDR2 FYNNEI. CDR3 protein: CASLKEFLGGEQYF. Written as DNA, the CDR3 is TGTGCCAGCCTGAAAGAGTTTCTAGGTGGCGAGCAGTACTTC.

The chain has TRBV19 and TRBJ2-2; 11 bases align to TRBD2. The CDR3 is 16 residues long. CDR1 is LNHDA and CDR2 is SQIVND in the germline V gene (reference sequence). V gave up 8 bases and J gave up 0 bases; unmatched junction bases: 5. CDR3 sequence reads: CASLAGGNTNTGELFF. In DNA form, the CDR3 reads TGTGCCAGTCTAGCGGGGGGCAACACGAACACCGGGGAGCTGTTTTTT.

V gene TRBV4-3 combines with J gene TRBJ2-7; 7 bases fit TRBD1. The CDR3 extends over 16 amino acids. V shed 1 base and J 0 bases; nucleotides not matched to a gene: 6. Germline values: CDR1 LGHNA, CDR2 YSLEER. The CDR3 loop reads CASSQGTTGPSYEQYF. CDR3 coding DNA: TGCGCCAGCAGCCAAGGAACGACAGGGCCCTCCTACGAGCAGTACTTC.

This chain links TRBV9 with TRBJ1-4; TRBD1 aligns across 8 bases. The trim removed 1 base at V and 7 bases at J, leaving 12 bases unmatched. The germline gives CDR1 SGDLS, CDR2 YYNGEE. The length of the CDR3 is 17 residues. CDR3 sequence (DNA): TGTGCCAGCAGCGTATCTACAGGGGGAAGATTCAGTGAAAAACTGTTTTTT. Its translation is CASSVSTGGRFSEKLFF.

This chain uses TRBV15 with TRBJ2-5; TRBD2 agrees at 11 bases. There are 16 residues in the CDR3. CDR1 LNHNV and CDR2 YYDKDF come from the germline V gene (reference sequence). V lost 5 bases, J lost 3 bases, and 8 bases stayed unmatched. Here the CDR3 DNA reads TGTGCCACCAGCTGGACTCCGGGACTAGCGGAAGAGACCCAGTACTTC. Its protein is CATSWTPGLAEETQYF.

The chain combines TRBV27 with TRBJ2-5; perhaps TRBD1 as D (5 bases). Germline CDR1 and CDR2: MNHEY and SMNVEV (reference sequence). The V gene lost 4 bases and the J gene lost 3 bases, with 15 bases spanning the gap. The CDR3 extends over 15 amino acids. CDR3 residues: CASSSLGRSKETQYF. CDR3 bases: TGTGCCAGCAGTTCTCTGGGGCGCTCCAAAGAGACCCAGTACTTC.

J is TRBJ1-1 and V is TRBV19; D is unclear. This CDR3 has 14 residues. Germline V CDR1 and CDR2: LNHDA, SQIVND (reference sequence). V was cut by 4 bases and J by 3 bases, with 12 bases left in between. CDR3 sequence reads: CASSRWEGDTEAFF. CDR3 coding DNA: TGTGCCAGTAGTAGGTGGGAGGGAGACACTGAAGCTTTCTTT.